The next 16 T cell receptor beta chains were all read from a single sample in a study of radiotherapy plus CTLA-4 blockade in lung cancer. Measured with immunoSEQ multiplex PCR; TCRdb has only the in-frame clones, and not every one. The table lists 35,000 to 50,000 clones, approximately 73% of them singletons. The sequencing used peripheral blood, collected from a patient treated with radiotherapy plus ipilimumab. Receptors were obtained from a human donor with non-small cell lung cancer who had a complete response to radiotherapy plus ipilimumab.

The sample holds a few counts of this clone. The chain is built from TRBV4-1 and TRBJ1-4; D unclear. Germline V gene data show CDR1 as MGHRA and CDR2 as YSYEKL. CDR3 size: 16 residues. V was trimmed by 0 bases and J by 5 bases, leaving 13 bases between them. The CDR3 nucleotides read TGCGCCAGCAGCCAAGATCTCGGTACCCGAAATGAAAAACTGTTTTTT. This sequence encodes CASSQDLGTRNEKLFF.

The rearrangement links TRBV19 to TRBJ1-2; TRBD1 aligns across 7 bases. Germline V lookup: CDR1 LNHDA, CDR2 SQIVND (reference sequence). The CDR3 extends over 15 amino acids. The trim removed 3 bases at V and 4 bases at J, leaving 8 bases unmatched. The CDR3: CASSILGGQVYGYTF. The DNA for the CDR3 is TGTGCCAGTAGTATTCTGGGCGGACAGGTCTATGGCTACACCTTC.

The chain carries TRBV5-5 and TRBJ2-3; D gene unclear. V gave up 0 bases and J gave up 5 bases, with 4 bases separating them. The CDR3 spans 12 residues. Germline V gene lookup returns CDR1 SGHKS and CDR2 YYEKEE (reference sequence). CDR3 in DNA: TGTGCCAGCAGCTTGGTTCTAGATACGCAGTATTTT. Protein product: CASSLVLDTQYF.

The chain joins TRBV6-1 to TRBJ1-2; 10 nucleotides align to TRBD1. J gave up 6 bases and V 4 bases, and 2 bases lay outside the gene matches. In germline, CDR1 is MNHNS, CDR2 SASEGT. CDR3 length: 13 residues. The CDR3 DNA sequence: TGTGCCAGCAGTGGGGACAGGGGTCATGGCTACACCTTC. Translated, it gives CASSGDRGHGYTF.

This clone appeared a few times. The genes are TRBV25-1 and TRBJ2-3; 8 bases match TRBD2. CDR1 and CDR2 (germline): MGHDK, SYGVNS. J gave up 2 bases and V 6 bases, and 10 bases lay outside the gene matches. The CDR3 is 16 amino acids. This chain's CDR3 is CASSHWGAGDTDTQYF. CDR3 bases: TGTGCCAGCAGCCATTGGGGAGCGGGAGACACAGATACGCAGTATTTT.

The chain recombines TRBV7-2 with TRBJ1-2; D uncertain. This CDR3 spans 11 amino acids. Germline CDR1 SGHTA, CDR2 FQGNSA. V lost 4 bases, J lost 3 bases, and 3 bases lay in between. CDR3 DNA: TGTGCCAGCAGCTCGGACTATGGCTACACCTTC. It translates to CASSSDYGYTF.

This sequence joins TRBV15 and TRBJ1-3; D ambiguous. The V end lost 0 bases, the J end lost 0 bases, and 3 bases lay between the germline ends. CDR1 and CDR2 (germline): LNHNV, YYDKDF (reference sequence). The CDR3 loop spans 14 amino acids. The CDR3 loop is CATSRDYSGNTIYF. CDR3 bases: TGTGCCACCAGCAGAGACTACTCTGGAAACACCATATATTTT.

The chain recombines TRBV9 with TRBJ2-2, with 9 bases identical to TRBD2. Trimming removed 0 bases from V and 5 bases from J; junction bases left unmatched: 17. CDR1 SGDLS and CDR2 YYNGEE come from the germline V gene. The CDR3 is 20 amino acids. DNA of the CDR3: TGTGCCAGCAGCGTAGACGGGGCCGGACTAGCGTGGGCCTTGACCGGGGAGCTGTTTTTT. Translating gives CASSVDGAGLAWALTGELFF. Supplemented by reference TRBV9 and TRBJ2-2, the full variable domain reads DSGVTQTPKHLITATGQRVTLRCSPRSGDLSVYWYQQSLDQGLQFLIQYYNGEERAKGNILERFSAQQFPDLHSELNLSSLELGDSALYFCASSVDGAGLAWALTGELFFGEGSRLTVL.

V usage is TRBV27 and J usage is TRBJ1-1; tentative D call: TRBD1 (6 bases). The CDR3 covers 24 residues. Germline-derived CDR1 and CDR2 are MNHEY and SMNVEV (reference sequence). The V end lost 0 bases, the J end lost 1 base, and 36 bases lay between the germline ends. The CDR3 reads CASSLSLGAHPPKHIGTPNTEAFF. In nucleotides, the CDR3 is TGTGCCAGCAGTTTATCACTGGGGGCGCATCCGCCAAAGCATATCGGAACCCCGAACACTGAAGCTTTCTTT.

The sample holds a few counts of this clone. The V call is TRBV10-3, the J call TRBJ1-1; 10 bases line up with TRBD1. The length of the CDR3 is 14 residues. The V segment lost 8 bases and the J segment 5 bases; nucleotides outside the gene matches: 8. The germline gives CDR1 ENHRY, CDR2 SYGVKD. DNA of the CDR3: TGTGCCATCGGCGACAGGGGGCAAAAGACTGAAGCTTTCTTT. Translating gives CAIGDRGQKTEAFF.

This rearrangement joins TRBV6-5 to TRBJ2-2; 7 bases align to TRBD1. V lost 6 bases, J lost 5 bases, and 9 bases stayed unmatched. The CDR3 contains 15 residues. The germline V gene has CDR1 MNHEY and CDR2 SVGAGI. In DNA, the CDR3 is TGTGCCAGCAGCCAACAGGGGCGGGTTACCGGGGAGCTGTTTTTT. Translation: CASSQQGRVTGELFF.

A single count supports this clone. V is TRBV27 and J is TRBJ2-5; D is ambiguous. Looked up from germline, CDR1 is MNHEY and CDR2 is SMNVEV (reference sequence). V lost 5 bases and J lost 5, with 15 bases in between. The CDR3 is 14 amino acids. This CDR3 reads CASSLGSRTETQYF. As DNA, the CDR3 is TGTGCCAGCAGTCTCGGTAGCCGCACGGAGACCCAGTACTTC.

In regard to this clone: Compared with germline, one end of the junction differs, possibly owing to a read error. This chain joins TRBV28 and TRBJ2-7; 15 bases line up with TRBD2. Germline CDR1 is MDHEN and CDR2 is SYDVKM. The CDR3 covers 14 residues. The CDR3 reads CASSSPGLAGGRGF. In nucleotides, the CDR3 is TGTGCCAGCAGCTCACCCGGACTAGCGGGAGGGCGGGGGTTC.

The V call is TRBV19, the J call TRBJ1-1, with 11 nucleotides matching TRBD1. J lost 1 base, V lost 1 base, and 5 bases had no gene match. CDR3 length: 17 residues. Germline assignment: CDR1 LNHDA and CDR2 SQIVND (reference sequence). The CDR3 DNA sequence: TGTGCCAGTAGTATAGGAATTGGACAGGGGGCGAACACTGAAGCTTTCTTT. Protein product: CASSIGIGQGANTEAFF.

The CDR3 loop is CASSYTGGEGWGYTF. The CDR3 DNA reads as TGTGCCAGCAGCTATACAGGGGGCGAAGGCTGGGGCTACACCTTC. The chain uses TRBV6-5 and TRBJ1-2, with 9 bases fitting TRBD1. This CDR3 region has 15 residues. V gave up 6 bases and J gave up 8 bases; unmatched junction bases: 13. The germline V gene encodes CDR1 MNHEY and CDR2 SVGAGI.

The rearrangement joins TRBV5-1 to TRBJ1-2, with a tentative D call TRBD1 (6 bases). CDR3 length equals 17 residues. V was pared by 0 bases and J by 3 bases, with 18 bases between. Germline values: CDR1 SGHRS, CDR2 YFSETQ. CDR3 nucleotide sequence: TGCGCCAGCAGCTTGGGCGATCCCGGGACAACTTACTATGGCTACACCTTC. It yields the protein CASSLGDPGTTYYGYTF. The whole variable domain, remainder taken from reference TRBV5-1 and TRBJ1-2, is KAGVTQTPRYLIKTRGQQVTLSCSPISGHRSVSWYQQTPGQGLQFLFEYFSETQRNKGNFPGRFSGRQFSNSRSEMNVSTLELGDSALYLCASSLGDPGTTYYGYTFGSGTRLTVV.